The 21 T cell receptor beta chains in this list originate from one sample, sequenced in a study of shared clonotypes between healthy human individuals. Data came from immunoSEQ multiplex PCR; TCRdb stores just in-frame clones and leaves some out. The sample records 2 million to 2.5 million clones, about 94% being singletons. Sequencing input: naive CD4+ T cells sorted from blood. Subset reported: CD45RA+ positively selected. All receptors come from a man between 18 and 29 years old in good health.

CDR3 amino acids: CATRKGDRGYTF. Written as DNA, the CDR3 is TGTGCCACCCGGAAGGGGGACCGAGGCTACACCTTC. The V call is TRBV6-6, the J call TRBJ1-2; D is perhaps TRBD1 (6 bases). Trimming pared 10 bases from V and 8 bases from J, leaving 17 bases between. The CDR3 extends over 12 amino acids. Germline V gene data show CDR1 as MNHNY and CDR2 as SVGAGI (reference sequence).

The CDR3 protein is CASSLWAVNTEAFF. The DNA for the CDR3 is TGTGCCAGCAGTTTATGGGCGGTGAACACTGAAGCTTTCTTT. This chain uses TRBV28 with TRBJ1-1; no clear D. V shed 0 bases and J shed 0 bases, with 5 bases lying between them. The CDR3 loop spans 14 amino acids. Germline V gene lookup returns CDR1 MDHEN and CDR2 SYDVKM.

Points on this clone: This same CDR3 is encoded by further DNA sequences in the sample. The chain carries TRBV11-2 and TRBJ1-5; tentative D call: TRBD1 (6 bases). V shed 5 bases and J shed 2 bases, with 13 bases lying between them. The CDR3 runs 15 residues. Germline values: CDR1 SGHAT, CDR2 FQNNGV. The CDR3 coding sequence is TGTGCCAGCAGCCTGGGGGGGGCTGGCAATCAGCCCCAGCATTTT. It yields the protein CASSLGGAGNQPQHF.

About this clone: Other DNA sequences in this specimen translate into the identical CDR3. The chain joins TRBV5-1 to TRBJ2-1, with TRBD2 matching 14 bases. The CDR3 contains 13 residues. V was pared by 8 bases and J by 7 bases, with 2 bases of the junction left unmatched. Germline V gene sequence: CDR1 SGHRS, CDR2 YFSETQ. The CDR3 DNA is TGCGCCAGTAGACTAGCGGGAGGGAATGAGCAGTTCTTC. Translating gives CASRLAGGNEQFF. Drawing the rest from reference TRBV5-1 and TRBJ2-1, the complete variable domain is KAGVTQTPRYLIKTRGQQVTLSCSPISGHRSVSWYQQTPGQGLQFLFEYFSETQRNKGNFPGRFSGRQFSNSRSEMNVSTLELGDSALYLCASRLAGGNEQFFGPGTRLTVL.

With regard to this clone: At the DNA level, this CDR3 is encoded by other sequences in the same sample as well. The V gene is TRBV6-5, the J gene TRBJ2-7, with 12 bases aligning to TRBD2. Unmatched junction bases numbered 3, after V lost 4 bases and J lost 2 bases. Germline CDR1 reads MNHEY; CDR2 reads SVGAGI. The CDR3 spans 15 residues. The CDR3 sequence: CASSLLAGGTYEQYF. DNA of the CDR3: TGTGCCAGCAGTTTACTAGCGGGGGGAACCTACGAGCAGTACTTC.

This chain joins TRBV5-4 and TRBJ1-1, with 7 bases matching TRBD1. The length of the CDR3 is 15 residues. The trim removed 4 bases at V and 5 bases at J, leaving 11 bases unmatched. The germline V gene encodes CDR1 SGHNT and CDR2 YYREEE (reference sequence). The chain's CDR3 is CASSMDRSRGTEAFF. The CDR3 DNA reads as TGTGCCAGCAGCATGGACAGGTCGCGTGGGACTGAAGCTTTCTTT.

The rearrangement joins TRBV30 to TRBJ2-5; perhaps TRBD2 as D (5 bases). This CDR3 contains 14 residues. The V end was cut by 3 bases, the J end by 5 bases, with 16 bases between. Germline V lookup: CDR1 GTSNPN, CDR2 SVGIG (reference sequence). The DNA of the CDR3 is TGTGCCTGGAGCGAAAGGTCCGGCGGGGAGACCCAGTACTTC. The encoded protein is CAWSERSGGETQYF.

Regarding this clone: This CDR3 is also generated by other DNA sequences in the sample. The V and J genes are TRBV25-1 and TRBJ2-7; 13 bases map to TRBD2. J lost 2 bases, V lost 3 bases, and 1 base had no gene match. This CDR3 is 15 amino acids long. CDR1 is MGHDK and CDR2 is SYGVNS in the germline V gene. The CDR3 nucleotides read TGTGCCAGCAGTGAGGGACTAGCGGGACCCTACGAGCAGTACTTC. Residues: CASSEGLAGPYEQYF.

V is TRBV18 and J is TRBJ1-4, with 9 bases that match TRBD1. This CDR3 has 17 amino acids. Germline loops: CDR1 KGHSH, CDR2 LQKENI. V gave up 4 bases and J gave up 8 bases; unmatched junction bases: 14. The CDR3, as DNA: TGTGCCAGCTCACAATCTCGACAGGGGGGGATAGGCGAAAAACTGTTTTTT. This sequence encodes CASSQSRQGGIGEKLFF.

The chain is built from TRBV11-3 and TRBJ2-7; perhaps TRBD2 as D (6 bases). V was pared by 1 base and J by 7 bases, with 14 bases between. Germline V lookup: CDR1 SGHNT, CDR2 YENEEA. The length of the CDR3 is 14 residues. The chain's CDR3 is CASSLALLADEQYF. For the CDR3, the DNA is TGTGCCAGCAGCTTAGCCCTACTAGCTGATGAGCAGTACTTC. The full variable domain, rest sourced from reference TRBV11-3 and TRBJ2-7, is EAGVVQSPRYKIIEKKQPVAFWCNPISGHNTLYWYLQNLGQGPELLIRYENEEAVDDSQLPKDRFSAERLKGVDSTLKIQPAELGDSAVYLCASSLALLADEQYFGPGTRLTVT.

CDR3 protein: CASGPLPGQGPYEQYF. The CDR3 DNA is TGTGCTAGTGGTCCCTTGCCGGGACAGGGGCCCTACGAGCAGTACTTC. The V gene is TRBV12-5, the J gene TRBJ2-7, with 10 bases fitting TRBD1. Germline CDR1 reads LGHNT; CDR2 reads FRNRAP. This CDR3 region has 16 residues. The junction had 9 bases not matched to a gene; V was cut back by 5 bases and J by 2 bases.

This clone was seen just once. The V gene is TRBV25-1, the J gene TRBJ1-1; maybe TRBD1 (5 bases). Germline CDR1 and CDR2: MGHDK and SYGVNS. With 4 bases removed from V and 4 bases from J, the gap between germline ends came to 16 bases. This CDR3 has 15 residues. CDR3 DNA: TGTGCCAGCAGTGGCTTTGCGGGGCGGGTCACTGAAGCTTTCTTT. It yields the protein CASSGFAGRVTEAFF. Combining the CDR3 with reference TRBV25-1 and TRBJ1-1 gives the whole variable domain EADIYQTPRYLVIGTGKKITLECSQTMGHDKMYWYQQDPGMELHLIHYSYGVNSTEKGDLSSESTVSRIRTEHFPLTLESARPSHTSQYLCASSGFAGRVTEAFFGQGTRLTVV.

The rearrangement uses TRBV6-5 and TRBJ1-3; D might be TRBD1 (5 bases). The germline V and J ends were trimmed by 0 bases and 0 bases, with 9 bases remaining between them. Germline CDR1 MNHEY, CDR2 SVGAGI. There are 16 residues in the CDR3. The CDR3 is CASSYSGPSSGNTIYF. The CDR3 DNA sequence: TGTGCCAGCAGTTACTCGGGACCCTCCTCTGGAAACACCATATATTTT.

This rearrangement joins TRBV5-1 to TRBJ2-1; D not resolved. V was clipped by 2 bases and J by 7 bases, with 13 bases between them. Germline V gene lookup returns CDR1 SGHRS and CDR2 YFSETQ. The CDR3 has 14 residues. Here the CDR3 reads CASSFTNPGNEQFF. The CDR3 DNA is TGCGCCAGCAGCTTTACAAACCCCGGGAATGAGCAGTTCTTC. The full variable domain, rest sourced from reference TRBV5-1 and TRBJ2-1, is KAGVTQTPRYLIKTRGQQVTLSCSPISGHRSVSWYQQTPGQGLQFLFEYFSETQRNKGNFPGRFSGRQFSNSRSEMNVSTLELGDSALYLCASSFTNPGNEQFFGPGTRLTVL.

The genes are TRBV11-2 and TRBJ2-1; 7 bases map to TRBD2. CDR1 and CDR2 (germline): SGHAT, FQNNGV. Trimming removed 3 bases from V and 5 bases from J; junction bases left unmatched: 4. CDR3 length equals 14 residues. This CDR3 reads CASSLASGDNEQFF. For the CDR3, the DNA is TGTGCCAGCAGCTTGGCTAGCGGAGACAATGAGCAGTTCTTC.

This rearrangement joins TRBV18 to TRBJ1-5; TRBD1 matches at 11 bases. CDR3 length: 15 amino acids. With V trimmed by 3 bases and J by 5 bases, 3 bases remained unmatched. Germline CDR1 KGHSH, CDR2 LQKENI. The CDR3 loop reads CASSPGQGDDQPQHF. DNA for the CDR3: TGTGCCAGCTCACCGGGACAGGGGGACGATCAGCCCCAGCATTTT.

The chain couples TRBV6-5 to TRBJ2-1; 11 positions match TRBD1. Germline loops: CDR1 MNHEY, CDR2 SVGAGI. This CDR3 contains 15 residues. V shed 5 bases and J 6 bases; nucleotides not matched to a gene: 6. The DNA for the CDR3 is TGTGCCAGCAGTAAATTCGGGACAGGGGGCAATGAGCAGTTCTTC. Its protein is CASSKFGTGGNEQFF.

The V call is TRBV28, the J call TRBJ2-7; a possible D gene is TRBD2 (5 bases). Trimming took off 3 bases at V and 6 bases at J, with 6 bases between the two ends. The CDR3 is made up of 11 amino acids. Germline assignment: CDR1 MDHEN and CDR2 SYDVKM. DNA for the CDR3: TGTGCCAGCAGTTTCAGCGGCGAGCAGTACTTC. Translated: CASSFSGEQYF.

This rearrangement joins TRBV27 to TRBJ2-1; 9 nucleotides align to TRBD2. CDR1 is MNHEY and CDR2 is SMNVEV in the germline V gene (reference sequence). V lost 6 bases to trimming and J lost 1 base; unmatched junction nucleotides: 7. CDR3 size: 16 residues. CDR3 in DNA: TGTGCCAGCAGCCCTCTAGCGGGAAAGTCCTACAATGAGCAGTTCTTC. This sequence encodes CASSPLAGKSYNEQFF.

The chain carries TRBV19 and TRBJ2-7; no firm D call. V was shortened by 5 bases and J by 3 bases, with 11 bases between the two germline ends. The germline CDR1 and CDR2 sequences are LNHDA and SQIVND (reference sequence). The CDR3 covers 13 residues. This chain's CDR3 is CASSLPPDYEQYF. Here the CDR3 DNA reads TGTGCCAGTAGTCTCCCACCCGACTACGAGCAGTACTTC.

The chain links TRBV2 to TRBJ1-2, with 8 bases matching TRBD1. Germline V gene data show CDR1 as SNHLY and CDR2 as FYNNEI. The length of the CDR3 is 12 residues. The V and J ends lost 11 bases and 2 bases, in that order; junction bases with no gene match: 4. The DNA of the CDR3 is TGTGCCGGTTACAGGGGGAACTATGGCTACACCTTC. This sequence encodes CAGYRGNYGYTF. The whole variable domain, remainder taken from reference TRBV2 and TRBJ1-2, is EPEVTQTPSHQVTQMGQEVILRCVPISNHLYFYWYRQILGQKVEFLVSFYNNEISEKSEIFDDQFSVERPDGSNFTLKIRSTKLEDSAMYFCAGYRGNYGYTFGSGTRLTVV.